This T cell receptor beta chain stems from a study of beta chain features in type 1 diabetes. Turning to the study itself: Across all samples, around 98 million sorted cells were examined. General observations from the study: All four CD4+ subsets from Type 1 diabetes patients carried moderately but significantly shorter TCRB CDR3s.

Investigators reverse transcribed all isolated RNA, so they sequenced expressed TCRB transcripts. The assay was immunoSEQ multiplex PCR, and TCRdb's table has in-frame clones only and misses some. The data hold over 200,000 clones, with 11% observed a single time. CD4+ naive, central memory, regulatory and stem cell-like memory cells were sorted via CD45RO/CCR7/CD25/CD127/CD95/CD27. Germline CDR1 is MDHEN and CDR2 is SYDVKM. The CDR3 consists of 13 residues. Concerning this clone: The antigen is unknown.

The chain has TRBV28 and TRBJ2-7, with TRBD1 as a possible D gene (5 bases). This clonotype was sampled from a man under 40 with type 1 diabetes. Material: naive CD4+ T cells from blood. The CDR3 DNA reads TGTGCGCAGGGCGGCCTCGCCCTCTACGAGCAGTACTTC. Amino acids: CAQGGLALYEQYF.